The clone carrying this TCR beta chain has only one observation. Its antigen is still unknown. PCR amplification relied on 60 Vbeta primers (plus 13 Jbeta primers). The table came from immunoSEQ multiplex PCR; TCRdb's copy has only in-frame clones and leaves some out. The sample shows about 130,000 clones, roughly 85% of them seen only once. Trimming left V 5 bases short and J 1 base short, with 9 bases between. The germline gives CDR1 SNHLY, CDR2 FYNNEI. There are 14 residues in the CDR3. The sample comes from a study of cytomegalovirus exposure and HLA in healthy donors. Findings of the study overall: In vitro assays verified that three CMV-associated chains recognized CMV antigens specifically.

The sequenced material came from PBMCs. This TCR was sampled from a woman between 35 and 50 years old in good health and CMV-seropositive. The chain recombines TRBV2 with TRBJ1-5, with D possibly being TRBD1 (5 bases). The DNA of the CDR3 is TGTGCCAGCAGTCCCGACAGAAGCAATCAGCCCCAGCATTTT. Translation gives CASSPDRSNQPQHF.